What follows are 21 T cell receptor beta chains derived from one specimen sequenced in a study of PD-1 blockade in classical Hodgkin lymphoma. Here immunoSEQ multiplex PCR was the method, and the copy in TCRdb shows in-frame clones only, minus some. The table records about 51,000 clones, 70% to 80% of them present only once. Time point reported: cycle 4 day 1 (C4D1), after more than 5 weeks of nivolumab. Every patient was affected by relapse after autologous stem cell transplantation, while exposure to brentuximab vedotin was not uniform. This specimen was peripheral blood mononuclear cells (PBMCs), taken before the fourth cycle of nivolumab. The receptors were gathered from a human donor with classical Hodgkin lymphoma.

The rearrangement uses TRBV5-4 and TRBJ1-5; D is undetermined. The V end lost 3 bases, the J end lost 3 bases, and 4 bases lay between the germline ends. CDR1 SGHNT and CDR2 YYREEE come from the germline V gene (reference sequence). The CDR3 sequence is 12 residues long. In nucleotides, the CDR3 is TGTGCCAGCAGCTCTTACAATCAGCCCCAGCATTTT. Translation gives CASSSYNQPQHF.

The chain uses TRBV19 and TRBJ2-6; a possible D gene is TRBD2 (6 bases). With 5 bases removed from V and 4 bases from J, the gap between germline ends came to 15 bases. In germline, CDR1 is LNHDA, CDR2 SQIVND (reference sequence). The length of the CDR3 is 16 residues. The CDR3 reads CASSGGPSTGANVLTF. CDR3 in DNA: TGTGCCAGTAGTGGAGGGCCCAGTACCGGGGCCAACGTCCTGACTTTC.

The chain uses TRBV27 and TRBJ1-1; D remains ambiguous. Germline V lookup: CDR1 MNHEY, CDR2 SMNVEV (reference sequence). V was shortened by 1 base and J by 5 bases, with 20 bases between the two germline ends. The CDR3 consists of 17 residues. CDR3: CASSLFPVSYERTEAFF. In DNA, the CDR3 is TGTGCCAGCAGTTTATTCCCGGTGAGTTACGAACGGACTGAAGCTTTCTTT.

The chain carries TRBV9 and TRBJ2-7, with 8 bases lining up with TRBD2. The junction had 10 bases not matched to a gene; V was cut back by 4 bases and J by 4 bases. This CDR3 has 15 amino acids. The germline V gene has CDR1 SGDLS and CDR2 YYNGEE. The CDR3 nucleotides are TGTGCCAGCAGCCCGACTAGCGCCCCTCGATACGAGCAGTACTTC. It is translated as CASSPTSAPRYEQYF.

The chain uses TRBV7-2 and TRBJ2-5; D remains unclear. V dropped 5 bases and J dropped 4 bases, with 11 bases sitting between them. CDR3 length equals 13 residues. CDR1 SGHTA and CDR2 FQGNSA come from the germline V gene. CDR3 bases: TGTGCCAGCAGCACGAATCGTGGAGAGACCCAGTACTTC. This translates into CASSTNRGETQYF.

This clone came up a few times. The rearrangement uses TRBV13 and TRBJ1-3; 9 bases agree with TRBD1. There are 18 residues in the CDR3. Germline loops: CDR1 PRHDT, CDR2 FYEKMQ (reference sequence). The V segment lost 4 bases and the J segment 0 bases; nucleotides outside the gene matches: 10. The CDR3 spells CASSSAGQGIFSGNTIYF. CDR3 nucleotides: TGTGCCAGCAGCTCAGCGGGACAGGGAATTTTCTCTGGAAACACCATATATTTT. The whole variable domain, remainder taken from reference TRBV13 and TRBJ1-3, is AAGVIQSPRHLIKEKRETATLKCYPIPRHDTVYWYQQGPGQDPQFLISFYEKMQSDKGSIPDRFSAQQFSDYHSELNMSSLELGDSALYFCASSSAGQGIFSGNTIYFGEGSWLTVV.

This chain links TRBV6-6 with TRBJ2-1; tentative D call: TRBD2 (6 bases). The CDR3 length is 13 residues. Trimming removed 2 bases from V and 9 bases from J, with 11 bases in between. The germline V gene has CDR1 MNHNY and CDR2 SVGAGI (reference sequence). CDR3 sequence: CASSYEGRGEQFF. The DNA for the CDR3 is TGTGCCAGCAGTTACGAAGGGCGGGGTGAGCAGTTCTTC.

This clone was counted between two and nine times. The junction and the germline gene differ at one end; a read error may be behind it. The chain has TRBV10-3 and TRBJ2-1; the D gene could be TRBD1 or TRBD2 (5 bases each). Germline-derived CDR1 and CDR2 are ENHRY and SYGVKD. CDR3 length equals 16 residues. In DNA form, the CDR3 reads TGTGCCAGCAGTTACTCAGAGGAGGACACCTACAATGAGCAGTTCTTC. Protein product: CASSYSEEDTYNEQFF.

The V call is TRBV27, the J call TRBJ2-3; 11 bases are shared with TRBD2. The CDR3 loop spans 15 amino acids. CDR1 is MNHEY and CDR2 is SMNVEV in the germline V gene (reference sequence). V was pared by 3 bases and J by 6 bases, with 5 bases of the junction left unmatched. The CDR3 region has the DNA TGTGCCAGCAGTTTTAGCGGGAGGGAACGGGATACGCAGTATTTT. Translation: CASSFSGRERDTQYF.

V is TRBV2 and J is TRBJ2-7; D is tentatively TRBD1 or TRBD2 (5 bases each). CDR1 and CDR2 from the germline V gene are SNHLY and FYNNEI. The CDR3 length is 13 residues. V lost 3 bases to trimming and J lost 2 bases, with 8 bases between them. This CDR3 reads CASSEGVAYEQYF. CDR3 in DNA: TGTGCCAGCAGTGAGGGGGTTGCCTACGAGCAGTACTTC.

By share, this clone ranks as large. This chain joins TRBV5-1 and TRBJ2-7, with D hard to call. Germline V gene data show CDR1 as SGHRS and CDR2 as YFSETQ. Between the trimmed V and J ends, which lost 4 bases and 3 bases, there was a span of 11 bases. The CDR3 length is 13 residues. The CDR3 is CASSPSRGYEQYF. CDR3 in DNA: TGCGCCAGCAGCCCCTCGAGAGGCTACGAGCAGTACTTC.

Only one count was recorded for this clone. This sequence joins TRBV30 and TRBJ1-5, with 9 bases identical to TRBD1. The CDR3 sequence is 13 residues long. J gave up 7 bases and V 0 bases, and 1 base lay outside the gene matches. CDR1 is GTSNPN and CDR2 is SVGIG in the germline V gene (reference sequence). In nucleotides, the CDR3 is TGTGCCTGGAGTGTAGACAGGGGGCAGCCCCAGCATTTT. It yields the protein CAWSVDRGQPQHF. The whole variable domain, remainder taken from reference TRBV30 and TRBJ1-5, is SQTIHQWPATLVQPVGSPLSLECTVEGTSNPNLYWYRQAAGRGLQLLFYSVGIGQISSEVPQNLSASRPQDRQFILSSKKLLLSDSGFYLCAWSVDRGQPQHFGDGTRLSIL.

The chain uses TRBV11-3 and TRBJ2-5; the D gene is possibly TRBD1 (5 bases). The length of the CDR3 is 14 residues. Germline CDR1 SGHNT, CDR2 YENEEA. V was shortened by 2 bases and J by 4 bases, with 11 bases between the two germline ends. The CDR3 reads CASSLPGQRETQYF. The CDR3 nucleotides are TGTGCCAGCAGCTTACCAGGGCAGCGAGAGACCCAGTACTTC.

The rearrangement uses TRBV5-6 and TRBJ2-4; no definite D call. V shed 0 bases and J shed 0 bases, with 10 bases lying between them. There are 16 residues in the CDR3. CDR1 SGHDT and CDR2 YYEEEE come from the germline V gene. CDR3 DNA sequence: TGTGCCAGCAGCTTGGAACAGTTACTAGCCAAAAACATTCAGTACTTC. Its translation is CASSLEQLLAKNIQYF.

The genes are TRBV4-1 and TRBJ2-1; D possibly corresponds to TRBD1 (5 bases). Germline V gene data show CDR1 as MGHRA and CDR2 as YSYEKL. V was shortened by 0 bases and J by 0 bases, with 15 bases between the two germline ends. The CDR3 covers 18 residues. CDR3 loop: CASSQDRAFLSSYNEQFF. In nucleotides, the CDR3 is TGCGCCAGCAGCCAAGACAGGGCGTTCCTAAGCTCCTACAATGAGCAGTTCTTC.

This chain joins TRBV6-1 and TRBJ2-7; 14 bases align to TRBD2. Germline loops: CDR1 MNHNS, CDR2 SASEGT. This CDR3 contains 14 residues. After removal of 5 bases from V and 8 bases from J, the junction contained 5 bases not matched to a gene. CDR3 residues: CASSLGTSGSKQYF. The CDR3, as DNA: TGTGCCAGCAGTCTCGGGACTAGCGGGAGTAAGCAGTACTTC.

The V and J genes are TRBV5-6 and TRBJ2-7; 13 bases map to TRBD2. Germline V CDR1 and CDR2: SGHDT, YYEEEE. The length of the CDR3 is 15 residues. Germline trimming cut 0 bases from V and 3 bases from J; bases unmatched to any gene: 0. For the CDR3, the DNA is TGTGCCAGCAGCTTGGGGACTAGCGGGAGCTACGAGCAGTACTTC. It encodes CASSLGTSGSYEQYF.

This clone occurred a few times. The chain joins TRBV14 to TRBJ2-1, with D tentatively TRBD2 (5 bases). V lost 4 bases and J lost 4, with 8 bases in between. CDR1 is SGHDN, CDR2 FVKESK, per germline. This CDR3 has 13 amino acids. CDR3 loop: CASSPRDYNEQFF. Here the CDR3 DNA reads TGTGCCAGCAGCCCCCGGGATTACAATGAGCAGTTCTTC.

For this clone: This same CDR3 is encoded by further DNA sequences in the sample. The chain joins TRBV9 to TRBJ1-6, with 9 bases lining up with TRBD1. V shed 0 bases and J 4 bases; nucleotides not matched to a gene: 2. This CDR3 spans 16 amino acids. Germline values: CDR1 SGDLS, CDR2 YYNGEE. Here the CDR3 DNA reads TGTGCCAGCAGCGTAGAAGGGACAGGGTATAATTCACCCCTCCACTTT. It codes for CASSVEGTGYNSPLHF.

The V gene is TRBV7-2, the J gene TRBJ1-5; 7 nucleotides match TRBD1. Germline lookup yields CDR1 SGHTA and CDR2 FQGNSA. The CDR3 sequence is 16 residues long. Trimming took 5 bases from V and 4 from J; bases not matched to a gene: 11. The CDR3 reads CASSRNAGTENQPQHF. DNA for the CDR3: TGTGCCAGCAGCCGTAACGCCGGGACAGAAAATCAGCCCCAGCATTTT.

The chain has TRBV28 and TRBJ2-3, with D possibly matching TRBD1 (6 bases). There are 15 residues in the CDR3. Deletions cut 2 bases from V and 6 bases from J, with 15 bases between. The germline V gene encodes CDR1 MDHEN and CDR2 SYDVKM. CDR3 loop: CASSLGQGPYDTQYF. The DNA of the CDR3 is TGTGCCAGCAGTTTAGGGCAGGGGCCTTACGATACGCAGTATTTT.